This paragraph reports one T cell receptor (beta chain). Authors' methods: It was from reference gene primer amplification that nucleated cell counts were estimated. Method: immunoSEQ multiplex PCR; TCRdb's copy keeps in-frame clones and lacks some. V and J calls and clone size are copied from that table; D and trimming were computed from the DNA. In the table there are about 75,000 clones, about four fifths of which are singletons. The data belong to a study of blood T cell repertoires in COVID-19. In the study overall: COVID-19 samples from acute and convalescent phases originated in the United States, Italy and Spain.

The CDR3 is 16 residues long. CDR1 is MDHEN and CDR2 is SYDVKM in the germline V gene. V was pared by 2 bases and J by 0 bases, with 10 bases between. The source material was peripheral blood. This chain connects TRBV28 to TRBJ2-2; D call uncertain. The sequence came from an elderly woman with active or convalescent COVID-19. The CDR3 reads CASSLRHTANTGELFF. CDR3 coding DNA: TGTGCCAGCAGTTTAAGACATACGGCGAACACCGGGGAGCTGTTTTTT.